Shown below are 6 T cell receptor beta chains from a single sample sequenced in a study of shared clonotypes between healthy human individuals. The assay was immunoSEQ multiplex PCR, and TCRdb's table has in-frame clones only and misses some. The table includes 2 million to 2.5 million clones, roughly 93% detected once. The specimen sequenced was naive CD4+ T cells from PBMCs. Subset: CD45RA+ positively selected. The receptors come from a young man in good health. Some clones in this sample may be carry-over from other donors' samples.

The J gene is TRBJ2-2, the V gene TRBV5-1; perhaps TRBD1 as D (5 bases). The V gene lost 1 base and the J gene lost 7 bases, with 11 bases spanning the gap. Germline V CDR1 and CDR2: SGHRS, YFSETQ. CDR3 size: 14 residues. The CDR3 DNA sequence: TGCGCCAGCAGCTTGCCCCAGGGTAGCGGGGAGCTGTTTTTT. Protein sequence: CASSLPQGSGELFF.

This rearrangement joins TRBV15 to TRBJ1-3; D unclear. The CDR3 runs 16 residues. Germline V gives CDR1 LNHNV, CDR2 YYDKDF (reference sequence). Trimming took 1 base from V and 1 from J, leaving 11 bases between them. The CDR3 coding sequence is TGTGCCACCAGCAGAGGGGTGGGAGTGTCTGGAAACACCATATATTTT. Its protein product is CATSRGVGVSGNTIYF.

The rearrangement joins TRBV6-5 to TRBJ2-1; D is undetermined. In germline, CDR1 is MNHEY, CDR2 SVGAGI. CDR3 length: 16 amino acids. V was shortened by 0 bases and J by 9 bases, with 18 bases between the two germline ends. The CDR3, as DNA: TGTGCCAGCAGTTACTCGCTGGCGACCAGTGTGAGTGAGCAGTTCTTC. It codes for CASSYSLATSVSEQFF.

The rearrangement joins TRBV5-1 to TRBJ1-2, with 9 bases lining up with TRBD1. The germline V gene encodes CDR1 SGHRS and CDR2 YFSETQ. The V segment lost 3 bases and the J segment 0 bases; nucleotides outside the gene matches: 3. The CDR3 is made up of 15 amino acids. CDR3 loop: CASSWGTGSNYGYTF. DNA for the CDR3: TGCGCCAGCAGCTGGGGGACAGGGTCTAACTATGGCTACACCTTC.

The rearrangement uses TRBV20-1 and TRBJ1-2, with a possible D match to TRBD1 (5 bases). V lost 5 bases and J lost 7, with 8 bases in between. CDR1 DFQATT and CDR2 SNEGSKA come from the germline V gene (reference sequence). CDR3 length: 10 amino acids. Here the CDR3 DNA reads TGCAGTGCTGGGACTTCTGGCTACACCTTC. Amino acid sequence: CSAGTSGYTF.

J is TRBJ2-1 and V is TRBV5-5; 10 bases are a match to TRBD2. The CDR3 loop spans 16 amino acids. Trimming cost V 0 bases and J 8 bases; bases outside gene matches: 8. Per germline, CDR1 SGHKS and CDR2 YYEKEE (reference sequence). CDR3 in amino acids: CASSLDLSGRTHEQFF. In nucleotides, the CDR3 is TGTGCCAGCAGCTTGGATCTTAGCGGGAGGACCCATGAGCAGTTCTTC.